The 26 T cell receptor beta chains below all came from one sample that was sequenced in a study of T cell changes during pregnancy in multiple sclerosis. Profiled with immunoSEQ multiplex PCR; TCRdb holds only in-frame clones, not every one. The sample lists about 40,000 clones, around 93% seen once, with 0.73% in the top ten. Here the sequenced sample was CD4+ T cells from peripheral blood mononuclear cells, taken before pregnancy. These receptors were taken from a female donor with multiple sclerosis, enrolled in a pregnancy study.

The chain uses TRBV27 and TRBJ1-1, with D unresolved. With 3 bases removed from V and 1 base from J, the gap between germline ends came to 9 bases. The CDR3 sequence is 14 residues long. Germline CDR1 reads MNHEY; CDR2 reads SMNVEV (reference sequence). CDR3 region: CASSFNSRNTEAFF. CDR3 bases: TGTGCCAGCAGTTTCAACAGCCGGAACACTGAAGCTTTCTTT.

A single count supports this clone. The J gene is TRBJ1-2, the V gene TRBV11-2; D is ambiguous. The V end lost 3 bases, the J end lost 8 bases, and 16 bases lay between the germline ends. The germline V gene has CDR1 SGHAT and CDR2 FQNNGV. The CDR3 is 14 amino acids. This CDR3 reads CASSFGATLGGYTF. The CDR3 DNA sequence: TGTGCCAGCAGCTTCGGTGCCACGCTCGGGGGCTACACCTTC.

The chain employs TRBV7-2 and TRBJ1-4; D ambiguous. The V end lost 4 bases, the J end lost 8 bases, and 11 bases lay between the germline ends. This CDR3 is built from 13 residues. The germline V gene encodes CDR1 SGHTA and CDR2 FQGNSA. The CDR3 DNA follows: TGTGCCAGCAGCTCCAACCGGTACGAAAAACTGTTTTTT. This translates into CASSSNRYEKLFF.

This clone was found a few times. This chain links TRBV30 with TRBJ1-1; 7 bases align to TRBD1. V was pared by 3 bases and J by 11 bases, with 12 bases of the junction left unmatched. The length of the CDR3 is 13 residues. Germline V gene data show CDR1 as GTSNPN and CDR2 as SVGIG (reference sequence). Here the CDR3 reads CAWRRDSPSEAFF. DNA of the CDR3: TGTGCCTGGAGACGGGACAGCCCCTCCGAGGCTTTCTTT.

The CDR3 nucleotides read TGTGCCAGTAGTACCGGGACAGTCCCCGGCACAGATACGCAGTATTTT. Its protein is CASSTGTVPGTDTQYF. V usage is TRBV19 and J usage is TRBJ2-3; 7 nucleotides align to TRBD1. Trimming cost V 4 bases and J 1 base; bases outside gene matches: 8. The germline CDR1 and CDR2 sequences are LNHDA and SQIVND (reference sequence). The CDR3 totals 16 residues.

The V call is TRBV6-4, the J call TRBJ2-3, with 14 bases lining up with TRBD2. Germline CDR1 MRHNA, CDR2 SNTAGT. The CDR3 runs to 19 residues. Germline trimming cut 5 bases from V and 0 bases from J; bases unmatched to any gene: 10. The CDR3 DNA reads TGTGCCAGCAGTACCGGGACTAGCGGGGGCCATTCTAGCACAGATACGCAGTATTTT. Translated, it gives CASSTGTSGGHSSTDTQYF.

This chain joins TRBV7-2 and TRBJ2-7, with a weak D call TRBD1 (6 bases). Trimming stripped 5 bases from V and 6 bases from J, with 14 bases between. Germline values: CDR1 SGHTA, CDR2 FQGNSA. This CDR3 comprises 13 residues. The CDR3, as DNA: TGTGCCAGCAGCGTAAAAACAGGGCCCGAGCAGTACTTC. Amino acids: CASSVKTGPEQYF.

The V and J genes are TRBV5-6 and TRBJ2-2, with a weak D call TRBD1 (5 bases). Between the trimmed V and J ends, which lost 1 base and 6 bases, there was a span of 13 bases. Germline assignment: CDR1 SGHDT and CDR2 YYEEEE. This CDR3 spans 15 amino acids. CDR3 bases: TGTGCCAGCAGCTTGACAGGTAGTTTCGCCGGGGAGCTGTTTTTT. This translates into CASSLTGSFAGELFF.

The chain combines TRBV4-3 with TRBJ2-3; TRBD1 is a possible D gene (5 bases). In germline, CDR1 is LGHNA, CDR2 YSLEER. The CDR3 is made up of 14 amino acids. Trimming took off 3 bases at V and 6 bases at J, with 13 bases between the two ends. The CDR3 reads CASSHQQGTDTQYF. In DNA, the CDR3 is TGCGCCAGCAGCCACCAGCAGGGAACGGATACGCAGTATTTT.

This clone occurred once. The chain employs TRBV28 and TRBJ2-7, with D possibly being TRBD2 (6 bases). Germline CDR1 is MDHEN and CDR2 is SYDVKM. V lost 6 bases and J 2 bases, leaving 14 bases between the germline ends. This CDR3 contains 14 residues. The chain's CDR3 is CASSGGNLPYEQYF. The CDR3 nucleotides read TGTGCCAGCAGCGGGGGAAACCTCCCCTACGAGCAGTACTTC.

This chain links TRBV2 with TRBJ2-7, with a weak D call TRBD1 (6 bases). V lost 6 bases and J lost 6, with 24 bases in between. The V gene's germline CDR1 is SNHLY and CDR2 FYNNEI. The CDR3 length is 16 residues. The CDR3 DNA reads TGTGCCAGCAGGGACAGAAACACCGGGACCTCGGGCGAGCAGTACTTC. Residues: CASRDRNTGTSGEQYF.

The genes are TRBV4-3 and TRBJ1-2; possible D gene TRBD1, 6 bases. V gave up 3 bases and J gave up 4 bases, with 15 bases separating them. The CDR3 covers 15 residues. Germline values: CDR1 LGHNA, CDR2 YSLEER. The CDR3 spells CASSQGGGLSYGYTF. The CDR3 bases are TGCGCCAGCAGCCAGGGCGGGGGGCTGTCCTATGGCTACACCTTC.

The chain is built from TRBV9 and TRBJ2-1; 8 bases agree with TRBD1. This CDR3 is 15 amino acids long. CDR1 is SGDLS, CDR2 YYNGEE, per germline. Trimming removed 3 bases from V and 6 bases from J; junction bases left unmatched: 8. The CDR3: CASSGRGQVGNEQFF. The DNA of the CDR3 is TGTGCCAGCAGCGGAAGGGGACAGGTGGGCAATGAGCAGTTCTTC.

This chain connects TRBV6-5 to TRBJ2-5; possibly TRBD1 for D (7 bases). Trimming removed 2 bases from V and 7 bases from J, with 14 bases in between. This CDR3 spans 14 amino acids. CDR1 and CDR2 from the germline V gene are MNHEY and SVGAGI. CDR3 nucleotide sequence: TGTGCCAGCAGTTACGACAGGGAGGTCGGGACCCAGTACTTC. Residues: CASSYDREVGTQYF.

The genes are TRBV19 and TRBJ1-4; 8 bases match TRBD1. V lost 3 bases and J lost 6; bases outside the gene matches: 6. Germline V lookup: CDR1 LNHDA, CDR2 SQIVND (reference sequence). The length of the CDR3 is 15 residues. CDR3 region: CASSMPGGADEKLFF. CDR3 sequence (DNA): TGTGCCAGTAGTATGCCAGGGGGCGCCGATGAAAAACTGTTTTTT.

V usage is TRBV7-9 and J usage is TRBJ2-7; TRBD1 might be the D (6 bases). This CDR3 has 15 residues. Between the trimmed V and J ends, which lost 1 base and 4 bases, there was a span of 14 bases. Germline V gives CDR1 SEHNR, CDR2 FQNEAQ (reference sequence). The CDR3 region has the DNA TGTGCCAGCAGCTTAGAATCGGGACACATATACGAGCAGTACTTC. It codes for CASSLESGHIYEQYF.

This chain joins TRBV7-2 and TRBJ1-1; a possible D gene is TRBD1 (5 bases). This CDR3 has 14 residues. Trimming took 2 bases from V and 5 from J, leaving 12 bases between them. Germline assignment: CDR1 SGHTA and CDR2 FQGNSA. The CDR3 loop reads CASSLKEGKTEAFF. CDR3 DNA: TGTGCCAGCAGCTTAAAGGAGGGGAAGACTGAAGCTTTCTTT.

The chain employs TRBV14 and TRBJ2-7, with 8 bases identical to TRBD2. CDR1 is SGHDN, CDR2 FVKESK, per germline. The CDR3 totals 15 residues. V lost 3 bases, J lost 4 bases, and 8 bases stayed unmatched. The CDR3 DNA reads TGTGCCAGCAGCCACGGCGGGGGGCTACAGTACGAGCAGTACTTC. Protein: CASSHGGGLQYEQYF.

This clone came up a few times. The V call is TRBV25-1, the J call TRBJ1-2; D is perhaps TRBD1 (5 bases). This CDR3 has 13 amino acids. Trimming removed 3 bases at V and 7 bases at J, with 12 bases between. Looked up from germline, CDR1 is MGHDK and CDR2 is SYGVNS. The CDR3 reads CASSEGLALGYTF. In DNA, the CDR3 is TGTGCCAGCAGTGAGGGGCTCGCCCTTGGCTACACCTTC.

The V call is TRBV7-8, the J call TRBJ1-5, with D uncertain. CDR1 SGHVS and CDR2 FQNEAQ come from the germline V gene. The CDR3 sequence is 14 residues long. The ends were cut back, 1 base at V and 10 bases at J, with 14 bases in the middle. This CDR3 is CASSLGTLVLPQHF. In DNA, the CDR3 is TGTGCCAGCAGCTTAGGGACTCTAGTACTACCCCAGCATTTT.

The rearrangement links TRBV9 to TRBJ1-2; 7 bases align to TRBD1. The V segment lost 4 bases and the J segment 4 bases; nucleotides outside the gene matches: 10. This CDR3 is built from 15 residues. The V gene's germline CDR1 is SGDLS and CDR2 YYNGEE. CDR3 sequence: CASSYYDRASYGYTF. The CDR3, as DNA: TGTGCCAGCAGCTATTATGACAGGGCATCCTATGGCTACACCTTC.

The J gene is TRBJ1-1, the V gene TRBV19, with 8 bases that match TRBD1. Germline lookup yields CDR1 LNHDA and CDR2 SQIVND (reference sequence). After removal of 5 bases from V and 0 bases from J, the junction contained 8 bases not matched to a gene. CDR3 length: 16 residues. The CDR3 here is CASSQDRERLNTEAFF. CDR3 sequence (DNA): TGTGCCAGTAGTCAGGACAGGGAGCGATTGAACACTGAAGCTTTCTTT.

The chain combines TRBV4-1 with TRBJ1-1; maybe TRBD1 (5 bases). Trimming took 1 base from V and 3 from J, leaving 9 bases between them. This CDR3 contains 14 residues. The germline V gene encodes CDR1 MGHRA and CDR2 YSYEKL. CDR3 protein: CASSQGGAYTEAFF. The CDR3 bases are TGCGCCAGCAGCCAAGGTGGGGCCTACACTGAAGCTTTCTTT.

This clone turned up a few times. The genes are TRBV29-1 and TRBJ1-1, with unresolved D. The length of the CDR3 is 13 residues. V gave up 3 bases and J gave up 0 bases, with 8 bases separating them. Germline loops: CDR1 SQVTM, CDR2 ANQGSEA. DNA of the CDR3: TGCAGCGTTGAGAGGCAGATGAACACTGAAGCTTTCTTT. Amino acid sequence: CSVERQMNTEAFF. The full variable domain, with the rest looked up from reference TRBV29-1 and TRBJ1-1, is SAVISQKPSRDICQRGTSLTIQCQVDSQVTMMFWYRQQPGQSLTLIATANQGSEATYESGFVIDKFPISRPNLTFSTLTVSNMSPEDSSIYLCSVERQMNTEAFFGQGTRLTVV.

This clone occurred a few times. This sequence joins TRBV11-3 and TRBJ2-1; 8 bases are a match to TRBD2. This CDR3 has 15 residues. Germline V gene lookup returns CDR1 SGHNT and CDR2 YENEEA. V lost 1 base to trimming and J lost 4 bases; unmatched junction nucleotides: 3. CDR3 region: CASSLAGGFYNEQFF. CDR3 DNA: TGTGCCAGCAGCTTAGCGGGGGGGTTTTACAATGAGCAGTTCTTC. Variable domain in full (rest from reference TRBV11-3 and TRBJ2-1): EAGVVQSPRYKIIEKKQPVAFWCNPISGHNTLYWYLQNLGQGPELLIRYENEEAVDDSQLPKDRFSAERLKGVDSTLKIQPAELGDSAVYLCASSLAGGFYNEQFFGPGTRLTVL.

In its sample, this clone was seen once. The chain recombines TRBV7-2 with TRBJ1-2; 10 positions agree with TRBD1. Per germline, CDR1 SGHTA and CDR2 FQGNSA. With 5 bases clipped from V and 4 bases from J, the junction kept 7 bases outside the gene matches. This CDR3 spans 15 amino acids. As DNA, the CDR3 is TGTGCCAGCAGCCCACGACAGGGGGCGTCCTATGGCTACACCTTC. Its protein is CASSPRQGASYGYTF.